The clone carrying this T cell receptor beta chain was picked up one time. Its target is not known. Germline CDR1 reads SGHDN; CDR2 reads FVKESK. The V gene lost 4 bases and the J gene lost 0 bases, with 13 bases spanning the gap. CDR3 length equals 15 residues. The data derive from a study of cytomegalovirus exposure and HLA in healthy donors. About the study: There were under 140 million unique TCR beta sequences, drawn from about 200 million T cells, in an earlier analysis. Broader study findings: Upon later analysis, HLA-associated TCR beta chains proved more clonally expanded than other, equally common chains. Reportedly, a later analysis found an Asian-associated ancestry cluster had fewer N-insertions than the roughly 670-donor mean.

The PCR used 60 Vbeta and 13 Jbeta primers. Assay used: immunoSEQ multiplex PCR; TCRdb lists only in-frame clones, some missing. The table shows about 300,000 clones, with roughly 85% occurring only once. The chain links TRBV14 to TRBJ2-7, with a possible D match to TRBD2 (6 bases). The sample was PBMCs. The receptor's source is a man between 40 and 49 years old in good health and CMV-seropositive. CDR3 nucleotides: TGTGCCAGCAGCCCCCTAGGAGGGAACTCCTACGAGCAGTACTTC. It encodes CASSPLGGNSYEQYF.